These 23 T cell receptor beta chains were all obtained from the same sample, sequenced in a study of Ad26.COV2.S vaccination and SARS-CoV-2 variants. Here immunoSEQ multiplex PCR was the method, and the copy in TCRdb shows in-frame clones only, minus some. The table lists a few hundred thousand clones, around 90% of them singletons. The treatment: 19 received Ad26.COV2.S at low or high dose, single or two shots; several received placebo; per-sample allocation not given. Vaccine and placebo recipients were sampled on day 63 after the first injection. The specimen comprised peripheral blood, sampled in a trial of Ad26.COV2.S vaccine versus placebo. The receptors here all came from a person aged 18 to 59 who received the Ad26.COV2.S COVID-19 vaccine or a placebo.

This chain connects TRBV4-3 to TRBJ2-7, with unresolved D. The germline V gene has CDR1 LGHNA and CDR2 YSLEER. The V end lost 0 bases, the J end lost 4 bases, and 16 bases lay between the germline ends. CDR3 length equals 16 residues. CDR3 amino acids: CASSQDAGLNRYEQYF. CDR3 coding DNA: TGCGCCAGCAGCCAAGATGCAGGCCTAAATCGGTACGAGCAGTACTTC.

This chain uses TRBV24-1 with TRBJ2-5, with D possibly matching TRBD1 (6 bases). The ends were cut back, 3 bases at V and 5 bases at J, with 12 bases in the middle. CDR1 is KGHDR, CDR2 SFDVKD, per germline. This CDR3 is built from 14 residues. This CDR3 is CATSDRTDWETQYF. For the CDR3, the DNA is TGTGCCACCAGTGATCGGACAGATTGGGAGACCCAGTACTTC.

The rearrangement uses TRBV25-1 and TRBJ2-7; 11 bases map to TRBD2. The CDR3 has 13 amino acids. Germline V gene data show CDR1 as MGHDK and CDR2 as SYGVNS. The V gene end was trimmed by 4 bases and the J gene end by 6 bases; junction bases not matched to a gene: 2. The CDR3 here is CASSGGLAVEQYF. CDR3 coding DNA: TGTGCCAGCAGTGGGGGACTAGCGGTCGAGCAGTACTTC.

The J gene is TRBJ1-2, the V gene TRBV12-3 or TRBV12-4; no clear D. CDR3 size: 13 residues. V lost 3 bases to trimming and J lost 4 bases, with 9 bases between them. For the CDR3, the DNA is TGTGCCAGCAGTTTTCGGGGTCCCTATGGCTACACCTTC. Translated, it gives CASSFRGPYGYTF.

The gene calls are TRBV5-4 and TRBJ2-7; 8 bases agree with TRBD2. V shed 2 bases and J 2 bases; nucleotides not matched to a gene: 3. The CDR3 spans 14 residues. Germline CDR1 and CDR2: SGHNT and YYREEE (reference sequence). The CDR3 spells CASSFAGGPYEQYF. The DNA for the CDR3 is TGTGCCAGCAGCTTCGCGGGAGGCCCCTACGAGCAGTACTTC.

In this sample, this clone turned up once. V and J are TRBV4-1 and TRBJ2-1, with 7 bases fitting TRBD2. J gave up 10 bases and V 1 base, and 7 bases lay outside the gene matches. CDR3 length: 14 amino acids. In germline, CDR1 is MGHRA, CDR2 YSYEKL. CDR3 region: CASSQGYRAGEQFF. Written as DNA, the CDR3 is TGCGCCAGCAGCCAAGGGTATCGAGCGGGAGAGCAGTTCTTC.

The chain couples TRBV12-3 or TRBV12-4 to TRBJ1-5; TRBD1 might be the D (5 bases). CDR3 length: 11 amino acids. The germline V and J ends were trimmed by 5 bases and 15 bases, with 14 bases remaining between them. CDR3 sequence: CASSRAGFMHF. The CDR3 bases are TGTGCCAGCAGTCGGGCAGGGTTCATGCATTTT.

The chain has TRBV5-1 and TRBJ1-3, with no clear D. Per the germline V gene, CDR1 is SGHRS and CDR2 is YFSETQ. The V gene lost 0 bases and the J gene lost 2 bases, with 9 bases spanning the gap. The CDR3 has 15 residues. CDR3 sequence reads: CASSLAGGTGNTIYF. The CDR3 DNA reads as TGCGCCAGCAGCTTGGCCGGAGGGACTGGAAACACCATATATTTT.

The rearrangement joins TRBV3-1 (or the pseudogene TRBV3-2) to TRBJ2-5; D possibly corresponds to TRBD2 (7 bases). Germline loops: CDR1 LGHDT, CDR2 YNNKEL (reference sequence). The CDR3 has 16 residues. V lost 1 base and J 3 bases, leaving 15 bases between the germline ends. CDR3 amino acids: CASSQVYGGRKETQYF. The CDR3 DNA reads as TGTGCCAGCAGCCAAGTGTACGGGGGGCGGAAAGAGACCCAGTACTTC.

This chain connects TRBV14 to TRBJ2-3; D not certain. Germline CDR1 reads SGHDN; CDR2 reads FVKESK. This CDR3 is 16 amino acids long. V was clipped by 1 base and J by 2 bases, with 13 bases between them. The CDR3 DNA sequence: TGTGCCAGCAGCCAAGTTTCCTTTTTTAACACAGATACGCAGTATTTT. Its translation is CASSQVSFFNTDTQYF. Together with reference TRBV14 and TRBJ2-3, the CDR3 gives the full variable domain: EAGVTQFPSHSVIEKGQTVTLRCDPISGHDNLYWYRRVMGKEIKFLLHFVKESKQDESGMPNNRFLAERTGGTYSTLKVQPAELEDSGVYFCASSQVSFFNTDTQYFGPGTRLTVL.

This rearrangement joins TRBV4-2 to TRBJ2-7; 9 bases are shared with TRBD1. This CDR3 contains 15 residues. J was trimmed by 3 bases and V by 1 base; bases with no gene match: 4. CDR1 and CDR2 from the germline V gene are LGHNA and YNFKEQ. The CDR3 is CASSQGGQGHYEQYF. The DNA for the CDR3 is TGTGCCAGCAGCCAAGGGGGACAGGGTCACTACGAGCAGTACTTC.

The chain employs TRBV28 and TRBJ2-2; no clear D gene. The V gene's germline CDR1 is MDHEN and CDR2 SYDVKM. This CDR3 is built from 13 residues. Deletions cut 6 bases from V and 8 bases from J, with 13 bases between. The CDR3 DNA sequence: TGTGCCAGCAGACCCTCCGCCAGGGGGGAGCTGTTTTTT. This gives the protein CASRPSARGELFF.

The chain has TRBV7-9 and TRBJ2-7; 9 bases line up with TRBD2. The germline gives CDR1 SEHNR, CDR2 FQNEAQ (reference sequence). The CDR3 is 17 amino acids. The V gene end was trimmed by 5 bases and the J gene end by 0 bases; junction bases not matched to a gene: 11. This CDR3 reads CASSTPSSGAHSYEQYF. The DNA of the CDR3 is TGTGCCAGCAGCACACCCTCTAGCGGGGCCCACTCCTACGAGCAGTACTTC.

V is TRBV4-2 and J is TRBJ1-4; no reliable D call. The V end lost 0 bases, the J end lost 4 bases, and 12 bases lay between the germline ends. The CDR3 spans 16 residues. From germline, CDR1 is LGHNA and CDR2 YNFKEQ. CDR3 DNA: TGTGCCAGCAGCCAAGATTTCTGGCAGAATAATGAAAAACTGTTTTTT. This gives the protein CASSQDFWQNNEKLFF.

This clone was detected only a few times. The V and J genes are TRBV19 and TRBJ1-6; the D gene is possibly TRBD1 (5 bases). CDR3 size: 13 residues. V gave up 4 bases and J gave up 7 bases, with 8 bases separating them. Germline V gene sequence: CDR1 LNHDA, CDR2 SQIVND (reference sequence). CDR3 coding DNA: TGTGCCAGTAGTAGGGACCTCAATTCACCCCTCCACTTT. Protein: CASSRDLNSPLHF.

The CDR3 loop reads CASTLNGPNEKLFF. The CDR3 DNA follows: TGTGCCAGCACCCTAAACGGGCCTAATGAAAAACTGTTTTTT. V gene TRBV7-2 combines with J gene TRBJ1-4; D uncertain. Trimming cost V 7 bases and J 3 bases, with 12 bases left between them. Germline values: CDR1 SGHTA, CDR2 FQGNSA. The CDR3 spans 14 residues.

The rearrangement joins TRBV6-2 or TRBV6-3 to TRBJ1-5; 8 bases agree with TRBD1. Losses at the gene ends were 3 bases for V and 6 bases for J; bases not matched to a gene: 13. Germline assignment: CDR1 MNHEY and CDR2 SVGEGT. The CDR3 extends over 17 amino acids. CDR3: CASSYGRQGSYVQPQHF. The CDR3 coding sequence is TGTGCCAGCAGTTATGGAAGACAGGGGTCGTATGTTCAGCCCCAGCATTTT.

The V gene is TRBV7-8, the J gene TRBJ1-5, with 7 bases that match TRBD1. The CDR3 has 14 residues. Trimming at V came to 6 bases and at J to 2 bases, leaving 4 bases not matched to a gene. The germline V gene encodes CDR1 SGHVS and CDR2 FQNEAQ. CDR3: CASSLGTGNQPQHF. The CDR3 bases are TGTGCCAGCAGTTTGGGGACAGGCAATCAGCCCCAGCATTTT. The complete variable domain, with remaining parts taken from reference TRBV7-8 and TRBJ1-5, reads GAGVSQSPRYKVAKRGQDVALRCDPISGHVSLFWYQQALGQGPEFLTYFQNEAQLDKSGLPSDRFFAERPEGSVSTLKIQRTQQEDSAVYLCASSLGTGNQPQHFGDGTRLSIL.

The chain recombines TRBV4-1 with TRBJ1-5; the D is unclear. Between the trimmed V and J ends, which lost 0 bases and 6 bases, there was a span of 15 bases. This CDR3 contains 16 residues. Per the germline V gene, CDR1 is MGHRA and CDR2 is YSYEKL. In DNA form, the CDR3 reads TGCGCCAGCAGCCAAGATGAAGGAGGGATGGGTCAGCCCCAGCATTTT. Residues: CASSQDEGGMGQPQHF.

The chain joins TRBV19 to TRBJ2-7; maybe TRBD2 (6 bases). CDR3 length: 14 amino acids. Looked up from germline, CDR1 is LNHDA and CDR2 is SQIVND (reference sequence). Trimming took 3 bases from V and 3 from J, leaving 12 bases between them. The chain's CDR3 is CASSIDGSSYEQYF. The CDR3 DNA reads as TGTGCCAGTAGTATTGACGGGAGTAGCTACGAGCAGTACTTC.

CDR3 protein: CASGLVGAASSYEQYF. DNA of the CDR3: TGTGCTAGTGGTTTGGTAGGGGCAGCGAGCTCCTACGAGCAGTACTTC. The gene calls are TRBV12-5 and TRBJ2-7; D is possibly TRBD1 (5 bases). Between the trimmed V and J ends, which lost 0 bases and 0 bases, there was a span of 12 bases. Germline V lookup: CDR1 LGHNT, CDR2 FRNRAP. CDR3 length equals 16 residues.

This chain joins TRBV6-2 or TRBV6-3 and TRBJ1-1; D not certain. CDR1 is MNHEY and CDR2 is SVGEGT in the germline V gene. The CDR3 is made up of 13 amino acids. The germline V and J ends were trimmed by 6 bases and 2 bases, with 10 bases remaining between them. The CDR3, as DNA: TGTGCCAGCAGCCTTACACTAAACACTGAAGCTTTCTTT. It yields the protein CASSLTLNTEAFF.

The chain has TRBV7-2 and TRBJ2-1; D is unresolved. CDR3 length equals 14 residues. The germline gives CDR1 SGHTA, CDR2 FQGNSA. Between the trimmed V and J ends, which lost 4 bases and 5 bases, there was a span of 12 bases. DNA for the CDR3: TGTGCCAGCAGCTCCTGGGGTAAAAACAATGAGCAGTTCTTC. Its protein is CASSSWGKNNEQFF.